This T cell receptor (beta chain) was sequenced during a study of cytomegalovirus exposure and HLA in healthy donors. General observations from the study: As was reported, the classifier diagnosed cytomegalovirus status with high specificity and sensitivity. Later analysis identified a missense DCLRE1C variant that was linked to TCR beta V- and J-gene trimming.

The study ran its PCR with 60 Vbeta and 13 Jbeta primers. TCRdb keeps only in-frame clones here, not all; method: immunoSEQ multiplex PCR. The table includes roughly 150,000 clones, approximately 80% detected once. A remark on this clone: The antigen is not known.

The source material was PBMCs. This TCR was recovered from a male donor in good health and CMV-seronegative.

The CDR3 DNA reads as TGCGCCAGCAGTACCAGTTTTGGACTAGCGGAGGAGCAGTACTTC. Its translation: CASSTSFGLAEEQYF. V is TRBV4-3 and J is TRBJ2-7, with 10 bases identical to TRBD2. This CDR3 spans 15 amino acids. Losses at the gene ends were 6 bases for V and 7 bases for J; bases not matched to a gene: 12. Germline values: CDR1 LGHNA, CDR2 YSLEER.